Listed here are 24 T cell receptor beta chains from one sample, sequenced in a study of CD4+ T cells in melanoma. Data came from immunoSEQ multiplex PCR; TCRdb stores just in-frame clones and leaves some out. The table records 7,500 to 9,500 clones, over 55% of them present only once. The sequencing sample was made of cells from a culture (not recorded whether cultured in vitro). Every receptor here comes from a human donor with melanoma.

This chain joins TRBV4-2 and TRBJ2-2; either TRBD1 or TRBD2 may supply D (7 bases each). V lost 3 bases to trimming and J lost 4 bases, with 18 bases between them. The germline V gene has CDR1 LGHNA and CDR2 YNFKEQ. This CDR3 has 17 amino acids. The chain's CDR3 is CASSHLGGGQITGELFF. The CDR3 region has the DNA TGTGCCAGCAGCCACCTAGGGGGGGGACAGATCACCGGGGAGCTGTTTTTT.

This chain joins TRBV11-2 and TRBJ1-1, with D perhaps matching TRBD1 (5 bases). Deletions cut 0 bases from V and 3 bases from J, with 14 bases between. Germline V gene data show CDR1 as SGHAT and CDR2 as FQNNGV. The CDR3 consists of 16 residues. CDR3 loop: CASSLDERWGDTEAFF. The CDR3, as DNA: TGTGCCAGCAGCTTAGACGAAAGATGGGGGGACACTGAAGCTTTCTTT.

This chain links TRBV9 with TRBJ1-1; D might be TRBD1 (5 bases). The V end lost 3 bases, the J end lost 10 bases, and 13 bases lay between the germline ends. The germline V gene encodes CDR1 SGDLS and CDR2 YYNGEE. CDR3 length: 12 residues. CDR3 DNA sequence: TGTGCCAGCAGCGGGGATGGGGGTGTAGCTTTCTTT. It translates to CASSGDGGVAFF.

The rearrangement links TRBV4-1 to TRBJ1-2, with TRBD1 as a possible D gene (5 bases). This CDR3 comprises 14 residues. V was shortened by 2 bases and J by 7 bases, with 14 bases between the two germline ends. Germline V gene data show CDR1 as MGHRA and CDR2 as YSYEKL. CDR3 coding DNA: TGCGCCAGCAGCCAATTCGGGACTGATGGTGGCTACACCTTC. Its translation: CASSQFGTDGGYTF.

In nucleotides, the CDR3 is TGCAGCGTTTCGACAGGCTCTGCATCAGATCCGTATGGCTACACCTTC. Translated, it gives CSVSTGSASDPYGYTF. V gene TRBV29-1 combines with J gene TRBJ1-2; maybe TRBD1 (6 bases). V was trimmed by 5 bases and J by 5 bases, leaving 24 bases between them. Germline loops: CDR1 SQVTM, CDR2 ANQGSEA. The length of the CDR3 is 16 residues.

The CDR3 is CASSPPGQGGAGELFF. Written as DNA, the CDR3 is TGTGCCAGCTCACCTCCGGGACAGGGGGGTGCCGGGGAGCTGTTTTTT. The chain has TRBV18 and TRBJ2-2; 11 bases map to TRBD1. The CDR3 runs to 16 residues. J gave up 6 bases and V 3 bases, and 6 bases lay outside the gene matches. Germline loops: CDR1 KGHSH, CDR2 LQKENI.

V and J are TRBV30 and TRBJ2-7; D may be TRBD1 or TRBD2 (5 bases each). V was shortened by 2 bases and J by 2 bases, with 10 bases between the two germline ends. This CDR3 has 13 residues. CDR1 is GTSNPN, CDR2 SVGIG, per germline (reference sequence). This CDR3 reads CAWSLGPAYEQYF. CDR3 in DNA: TGTGCCTGGAGTTTGGGACCGGCCTACGAGCAGTACTTC.

This rearrangement joins TRBV6-6 to TRBJ1-1, with D unresolved. V lost 4 bases, J lost 1 base, and 13 bases lay in between. This CDR3 comprises 15 residues. Per the germline V gene, CDR1 is MNHNY and CDR2 is SVGAGI (reference sequence). CDR3 DNA: TGTGCCAGCAGTTTGGGTGGGCAGTCGAACACTGAAGCTTTCTTT. It yields the protein CASSLGGQSNTEAFF.

This clone was detected a few times. This chain joins TRBV7-9 and TRBJ1-2, with D unresolved. The CDR3 runs 8 residues. The germline gives CDR1 SEHNR, CDR2 FQNEAQ (reference sequence). Trimming removed 5 bases from V and 8 bases from J, with 0 bases in between. The CDR3 DNA reads TGTGCCAGCAGCGGCTACACCTTC. It specifies CASSGYTF.

The V and J genes are TRBV4-1 and TRBJ2-1, with a tentative D call TRBD1 (8 bases). The CDR3 is 16 amino acids. Per the germline V gene, CDR1 is MGHRA and CDR2 is YSYEKL. Trimming took 0 bases from V and 6 from J, leaving 15 bases between them. CDR3 bases: TGCGCCAGCAGCCAAGATACAGGGGGGGGCCGCAATGAGCAGTTCTTC. Amino acid sequence: CASSQDTGGGRNEQFF.

This chain connects TRBV7-6 to TRBJ1-6; D remains ambiguous. CDR3 size: 16 residues. Trimming left V 2 bases short and J 5 bases short, with 13 bases between. Germline-derived CDR1 and CDR2 are SGHVS and FNYEAQ. The CDR3 DNA reads TGTGCCAGCAGCTTATTAGGCCCTGAGAATAATTCACCCCTCCACTTT. Translated, it gives CASSLLGPENNSPLHF.

The genes are TRBV18 and TRBJ2-7; D is undetermined. The CDR3 is made up of 18 amino acids. The V end was cut by 1 base, the J end by 3 bases, with 22 bases between. The germline V gene encodes CDR1 KGHSH and CDR2 LQKENI. The CDR3 DNA is TGTGCCAGCTCACCACGATTGGCCGGAAGTAAAAACGACTACGAGCAGTACTTC. Its protein is CASSPRLAGSKNDYEQYF.

This chain uses TRBV5-5 with TRBJ2-3, with 11 bases fitting TRBD2. V shed 4 bases and J 3 bases; nucleotides not matched to a gene: 13. The CDR3 spans 18 residues. Germline V gives CDR1 SGHKS, CDR2 YYEKEE (reference sequence). The CDR3 DNA follows: TGTGCCAGCAGCCCGCGCCGAGTGAGACTAGCGGGAACAGATACGCAGTATTTT. It codes for CASSPRRVRLAGTDTQYF.

The chain carries TRBV18 and TRBJ2-5, with 7 bases that match TRBD1. CDR1 is KGHSH, CDR2 LQKENI, per germline. The CDR3 has 13 amino acids. The V and J ends lost 5 bases and 4 bases, in that order; junction bases with no gene match: 4. DNA for the CDR3: TGTGCCAGCTCAGCAGGACAGGCAGAGACCCAGTACTTC. It translates to CASSAGQAETQYF.

This rearrangement joins TRBV7-3 to TRBJ2-1; D ambiguous. This CDR3 region has 16 residues. Germline V lookup: CDR1 SGHTA, CDR2 FQGTGA. V was shortened by 5 bases and J by 2 bases, with 16 bases between the two germline ends. The CDR3 sequence is CASSPQPNLAYNEQFF. The CDR3 DNA reads as TGTGCCAGCAGCCCCCAACCAAACCTCGCCTACAATGAGCAGTTCTTC.

The rearrangement uses TRBV30 and TRBJ1-1; D remains ambiguous. Trimming took off 2 bases at V and 3 bases at J, with 10 bases between the two ends. The CDR3 spans 13 residues. The germline CDR1 and CDR2 sequences are GTSNPN and SVGIG (reference sequence). The DNA for the CDR3 is TGTGCCTGGAGTTTCACGCCGTACACTGAAGCTTTCTTT. It is translated as CAWSFTPYTEAFF.

The sample holds one count of this clone. V gene TRBV7-9 combines with J gene TRBJ1-1; D unclear. Germline assignment: CDR1 SEHNR and CDR2 FQNEAQ (reference sequence). This CDR3 is 14 amino acids long. V lost 2 bases to trimming and J lost 7 bases, with 14 bases between them. In nucleotides, the CDR3 is TGTGCCAGCAGCTTAAATAACGCAGGCAGTGAAGCTTTCTTT. It codes for CASSLNNAGSEAFF.

The V gene is TRBV5-1, the J gene TRBJ2-2; 7 bases align to TRBD1. V lost 4 bases and J lost 3; bases outside the gene matches: 6. The CDR3 is made up of 15 amino acids. The germline CDR1 and CDR2 sequences are SGHRS and YFSETQ. The CDR3 region is CASSTRTGYTGELFF. DNA of the CDR3: TGCGCCAGCAGCACAAGGACAGGATACACCGGGGAGCTGTTTTTT. Combining the CDR3 with reference TRBV5-1 and TRBJ2-2 gives the whole variable domain KAGVTQTPRYLIKTRGQQVTLSCSPISGHRSVSWYQQTPGQGLQFLFEYFSETQRNKGNFPGRFSGRQFSNSRSEMNVSTLELGDSALYLCASSTRTGYTGELFFGEGSRLTVL.

The chain employs TRBV7-9 and TRBJ1-4; no clear D gene. This CDR3 spans 14 amino acids. Trimming removed 5 bases at V and 0 bases at J, with 7 bases between. Germline CDR1 and CDR2: SEHNR and FQNEAQ (reference sequence). The CDR3 DNA follows: TGTGCCAGCAGCCGACATTCAACTAATGAAAAACTGTTTTTT. As protein: CASSRHSTNEKLFF.

This clone came up once. The gene calls are TRBV7-9 and TRBJ2-5; a weak D match, TRBD2 (6 bases). Trimming stripped 1 base from V and 1 base from J, with 7 bases between. The CDR3 covers 14 residues. In germline, CDR1 is SEHNR, CDR2 FQNEAQ (reference sequence). Written as DNA, the CDR3 is TGTGCCAGCAGCTTAGGACTAGTCCAAGAGACCCAGTACTTC. As protein: CASSLGLVQETQYF.

The chain uses TRBV2 and TRBJ1-4; D is undetermined. This CDR3 is 11 amino acids long. Germline V CDR1 and CDR2: SNHLY, FYNNEI. V was trimmed by 3 bases and J by 8 bases, leaving 4 bases between them. CDR3 nucleotides: TGTGCCAGCAGTGATTTCGAAAAACTGTTTTTT. This encodes CASSDFEKLFF.

The V and J genes are TRBV5-5 and TRBJ1-1, with D perhaps matching TRBD1 (5 bases). V was pared by 3 bases and J by 1 base, with 7 bases between. This CDR3 is 13 amino acids long. CDR1 and CDR2 (germline): SGHKS, YYEKEE (reference sequence). The CDR3 spells CASSSRGNTEAFF. For the CDR3, the DNA is TGTGCCAGCAGCTCAAGGGGGAACACTGAAGCTTTCTTT.

This clone was counted between two and nine times. The gene calls are TRBV2 and TRBJ1-2; a possible D gene is TRBD1 (5 bases). Germline lookup yields CDR1 SNHLY and CDR2 FYNNEI. V gave up 8 bases and J gave up 7 bases, with 20 bases separating them. The length of the CDR3 is 14 residues. In DNA form, the CDR3 reads TGTGCCAGCGCCGGGGACCCCAACCGGGGTGGCTACACCTTC. Translated: CASAGDPNRGGYTF.

The chain carries TRBV11-2 and TRBJ2-3; D is unresolved. CDR1 SGHAT and CDR2 FQNNGV come from the germline V gene. The CDR3 contains 17 residues. V was shortened by 1 base and J by 2 bases, with 16 bases between the two germline ends. The CDR3 coding sequence is TGTGCCAGCAGCTTAGGAACAGATTTCTTGGACACAGATACGCAGTATTTT. Encoded protein: CASSLGTDFLDTDTQYF.